These 9 T cell receptor beta chains were sequenced from one sample in a study of identical twins. Each CDR3 protein is one row after TCRdb ran MiXCR on the 5' RACE reads. The sample yields about 240,000 distinct CDR3 sequences, 7.5% seen once. The data were also submitted as part of a second study, on yellow fever vaccine responses in identical twins.

Input material: CD8+ T cells sorted from blood. The source of these receptors is a woman under 30 in good health.

Ten or more counts support this clonotype. This rearrangement joins TRBV10-2 to TRBJ2-7; 14 bases are a match to TRBD2. V shed 4 bases, J shed 2 bases, and the junction held 10 bases outside the gene matches. The CDR3 covers 18 residues. CDR1 and CDR2 from the germline V gene are WSHSY and SAAADI. The CDR3 loop is CASSGTSGRPYVTYEQYF. DNA for the CDR3: TGCGCCAGCAGTGGGACTAGCGGGAGGCCCTACGTAACCTACGAGCAGTACTTC.

This clonotype was seen only a few times. The rearrangement uses TRBV28 and TRBJ2-3; tentative D call: TRBD2 (6 bases). From germline, CDR1 is MDHEN and CDR2 SYDVKM. Trimming removed 4 bases from V and 0 bases from J, with 14 bases in between. The CDR3 is made up of 16 amino acids. CDR3 amino acids: CASSSGVAVSTDTQYF. CDR3 in DNA: TGTGCCAGCAGTTCGGGGGTAGCGGTGAGCACAGATACGCAGTATTTT.

This clonotype was picked up a small number of times. The chain combines TRBV27 with TRBJ1-5, with D perhaps TRBD1 (5 bases). Trimming removed 6 bases from V and 3 bases from J, with 9 bases in between. There are 13 residues in the CDR3. CDR1 and CDR2 (germline): MNHEY, SMNVEV (reference sequence). CDR3 coding DNA: TGTGCCAGCAGGAGGGGCAACAATCAGCCCCAGCATTTT. This codes for CASRRGNNQPQHF.

This clonotype was recorded a few times. The chain recombines TRBV12-3 or TRBV12-4 with TRBJ2-7, with TRBD1 matching 9 bases. The CDR3 runs to 16 residues. The junction had 4 bases not matched to a gene; V was cut back by 1 base and J by 0 bases. CDR3: CASSLGQGDSSYEQYF. CDR3 sequence (DNA): TGTGCCAGCAGTTTAGGACAGGGGGACAGCTCCTACGAGCAGTACTTC.

In its sample, this clonotype was seen many times. The chain is built from TRBV7-9 and TRBJ1-1; D is undetermined. Looked up from germline, CDR1 is SEHNR and CDR2 is FQNEAQ (reference sequence). V was trimmed by 1 base and J by 0 bases, leaving 3 bases between them. CDR3 size: 13 residues. CDR3 region: CASSLDLNTEAFF. The CDR3 DNA reads as TGTGCCAGCAGCTTAGACCTGAACACTGAAGCTTTCTTT.

The V gene is TRBV7-2, the J gene TRBJ2-7; 9 bases are a match to TRBD2. This CDR3 has 14 residues. The V gene end was trimmed by 2 bases and the J gene end by 4 bases; junction bases not matched to a gene: 3. The V gene's germline CDR1 is SGHTA and CDR2 FQGNSA. In DNA form, the CDR3 reads TGTGCCAGCAGCTTACTAGCGGGACTTTACGAGCAGTACTTC. It is translated as CASSLLAGLYEQYF.

This clonotype was recorded a few times. The chain links TRBV10-3 to TRBJ2-1, with 11 bases fitting TRBD2. V shed 8 bases, J shed 8 bases, and the junction held 11 bases outside the gene matches. Germline CDR1 and CDR2: ENHRY and SYGVKD. This CDR3 has 15 amino acids. The CDR3 is CAIAALAGGPDEQFF. In DNA, the CDR3 is TGTGCCATCGCGGCCTTAGCGGGGGGGCCCGATGAGCAGTTCTTC.

The chain employs TRBV29-1 and TRBJ2-3; TRBD2 agrees at 8 bases. The CDR3 has 14 amino acids. V trimming: 3 bases; J trimming: 4 bases; junction bases outside the gene matches: 6. From germline, CDR1 is SQVTM and CDR2 ANQGSEA. The CDR3 spells CSVDGAGDSDTQYF. For the CDR3, the DNA is TGCAGCGTTGACGGAGCGGGAGACTCAGATACGCAGTATTTT.

The genes are TRBV7-9 and TRBJ1-1; TRBD1 matches 8 bases. V lost 5 bases and J lost 7; bases outside the gene matches: 12. CDR1 SEHNR and CDR2 FQNEAQ come from the germline V gene (reference sequence). The CDR3 spans 15 residues. As DNA, the CDR3 is TGTGCCAGCAGCCCCCGGACAGGGAATGGAATTGAAGCTTTCTTT. This gives the protein CASSPRTGNGIEAFF.